The 6 T cell receptor beta chains presented below share a single source sample, sequenced in a study of shared clonotypes between healthy human individuals. Profiled with immunoSEQ multiplex PCR; TCRdb holds only in-frame clones, not every one. This table holds 2,500,000 or so clones, around 90% found once. Sample: naive CD4+ T cells sorted from blood. The subset denotes: CD45RA+ positively selected. These receptors all come from a man between 18 and 29 years old in good health.

The J gene is TRBJ1-1, the V gene TRBV5-1; D is undetermined. Trimming took 6 bases from V and 1 from J, leaving 10 bases between them. CDR1 is SGHRS, CDR2 YFSETQ, per germline. The CDR3 has 13 amino acids. For the CDR3, the DNA is TGCGCCAGCAACCGGGGAGGGAACACTGAAGCTTTCTTT. Amino acid sequence: CASNRGGNTEAFF.

A single count supports this clone. This chain uses TRBV18 with TRBJ1-4; D perhaps matches TRBD1 (5 bases). The length of the CDR3 is 15 residues. CDR1 and CDR2 (germline): KGHSH, LQKENI. Trimming took 3 bases from V and 7 from J, leaving 15 bases between them. CDR3 nucleotide sequence: TGTGCCAGCTCACCTAGCGGGACCGAAGGTGAAAAACTGTTTTTT. This gives the protein CASSPSGTEGEKLFF.

CDR3 residues: CASKGQGVSNTGELFF. The CDR3 DNA follows: TGTGCCAGCAAGGGACAGGGGGTCTCGAACACCGGGGAGCTGTTTTTT. The V and J genes are TRBV2 and TRBJ2-2, with TRBD1 matching 11 bases. Germline values: CDR1 SNHLY, CDR2 FYNNEI. V shed 7 bases, J shed 0 bases, and the junction held 4 bases outside the gene matches. This CDR3 region has 16 residues.

The chain has TRBV15 and TRBJ2-7; D is possibly TRBD1 or TRBD2 (5 bases each). Per germline, CDR1 LNHNV and CDR2 YYDKDF (reference sequence). V lost 1 base and J lost 0, with 16 bases in between. The CDR3 runs 17 residues. CDR3 DNA sequence: TGTGCCACCAGCAGAGGAGGGGTCAGTCAGAGCTCCTACGAGCAGTACTTC. Translating it yields CATSRGGVSQSSYEQYF.

The gene calls are TRBV6-1 and TRBJ1-5; D gene unclear. V was trimmed by 4 bases and J by 1 base, leaving 8 bases between them. CDR1 is MNHNS, CDR2 SASEGT, per germline. The CDR3 has 14 amino acids. The CDR3 spells CASSVSGSNQPQHF. CDR3 DNA: TGTGCCAGCAGTGTCTCCGGGAGCAATCAGCCCCAGCATTTT.

V gene TRBV10-3 combines with J gene TRBJ2-1; tentative D call: TRBD1 (5 bases). The CDR3 has 13 residues. Per germline, CDR1 ENHRY and CDR2 SYGVKD. V lost 6 bases and J lost 6, with 12 bases in between. The CDR3 protein is CAISDRRVNEQFF. The CDR3 nucleotides are TGTGCCATCAGCGATCGCAGGGTCAATGAGCAGTTCTTC.